This TCR beta chain was captured in a study of shared clonotypes between healthy human individuals. The CDR3 is 14 amino acids. Germline assignment: CDR1 SGHNT and CDR2 YYREEE (reference sequence). The V segment lost 0 bases and the J segment 4 bases; nucleotides outside the gene matches: 0. Profiling relied on immunoSEQ multiplex PCR, and the TCRdb table lists in-frame clones only, not all of them. The sample carries roughly 2.2 million clones, more than 85% recorded once. The sample was naive CD4+ T cells from PBMCs. Subset meaning: CD45RA+ positively selected. The chain employs TRBV5-4 and TRBJ1-5; 8 bases agree with TRBD1. This sequence was found in a man younger than 35 in good health. Some clones in this sample may be carry-over from other donors' samples. CDR3 in DNA: TGTGCCAGCAGCTTGGGGACAGGGAATCAGCCCCAGCATTTT. Translation gives CASSLGTGNQPQHF.